The clone carrying this T cell receptor beta chain was counted ten times or more. V shed 5 bases and J shed 5 bases, with 10 bases lying between them. The CDR3 contains 14 residues. Germline V gene lookup returns CDR1 SGHTA and CDR2 FQGNSA. Via MiXCR, TCRdb re-called the RT-PCR reads, giving one row per CDR3 protein. This sample has more than 550,000 distinct CDR3 sequences, with more than 13% found just once. This sequence originates from a female donor in good health, serving as a healthy control. What was sequenced was memory CD4+ T cells from blood. V usage is TRBV7-2 and J usage is TRBJ1-6, with D unclear. CDR3 residues: CASSDRPDNSPLHF. The CDR3, as DNA: TGTGCCAGCAGCGACCGGCCAGATAATTCACCCCTCCACTTT.